This T cell receptor beta chain originates from a study of T-cell reconstitution after alpha-beta-depleted transplantation in children. Study results and limitations: A year had passed since transplant, and T-cell counts and diversity by then came mostly from newly produced T cells. Some patients' high day-60 TCRbeta diversity was traced to surviving recipient T cells and thymic progenitors.

Unique molecular identifiers were built into the TCRbeta library. TCRdb reprocessed the PCR reads with MiXCR, giving one entry per CDR3 protein. The data show nearly 350,000 distinct CDR3 sequences, with roughly 16% seen just once and about 41% held by the top ten. With regard to this clonotype: The antigen remains undetermined.

Trimming left V 1 base short and J 4 bases short, with 11 bases between. This CDR3 contains 14 residues. CDR1 and CDR2 (germline): DFQATT, SNEGSKA (reference sequence). The material was PBMCs, mostly from graft donor cells, obtained 360 days after TCRalphabeta/CD19-depleted stem cell transplant. This sequence originates from a male patient aged 2 to 9 who had a stem cell transplant for acute lymphoblastic leukemia, so the T cells may come from the graft donor. The rearrangement joins TRBV20-1 to TRBJ2-1; possible D gene TRBD2, 5 bases. DNA for the CDR3: TGCAGTGCTAGAGCCAGCGGCCCTTACAATGAGCAGTTCTTC. Residues: CSARASGPYNEQFF.